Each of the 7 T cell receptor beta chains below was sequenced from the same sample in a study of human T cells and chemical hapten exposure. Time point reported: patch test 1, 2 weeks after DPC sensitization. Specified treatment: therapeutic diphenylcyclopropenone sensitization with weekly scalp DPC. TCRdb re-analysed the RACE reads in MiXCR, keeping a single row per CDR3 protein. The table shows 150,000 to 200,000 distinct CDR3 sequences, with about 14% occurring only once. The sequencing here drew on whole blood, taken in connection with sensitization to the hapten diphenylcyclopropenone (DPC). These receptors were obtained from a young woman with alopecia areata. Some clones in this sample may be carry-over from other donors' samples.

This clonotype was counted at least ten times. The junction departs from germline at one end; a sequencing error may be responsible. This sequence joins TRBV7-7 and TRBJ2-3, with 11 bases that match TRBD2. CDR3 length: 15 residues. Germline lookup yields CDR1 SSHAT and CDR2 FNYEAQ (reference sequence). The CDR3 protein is CASSRTSGSTDTQYF. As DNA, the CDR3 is TGTGCTAGCAGCAGGACTAGCGGGAGCACAGATACGCAGTATTTT.

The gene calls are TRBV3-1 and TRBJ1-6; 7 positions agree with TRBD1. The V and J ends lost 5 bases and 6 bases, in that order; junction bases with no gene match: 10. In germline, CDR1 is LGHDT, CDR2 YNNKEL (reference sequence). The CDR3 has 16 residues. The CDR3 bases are TGTGCCAGCAGCAAACAGACAGGGAGCCGTAATTCACCCCTCCACTTT. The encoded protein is CASSKQTGSRNSPLHF.

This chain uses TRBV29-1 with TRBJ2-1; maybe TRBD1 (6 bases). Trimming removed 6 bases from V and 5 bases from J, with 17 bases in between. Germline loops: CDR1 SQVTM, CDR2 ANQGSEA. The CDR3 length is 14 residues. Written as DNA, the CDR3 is TGCAGCGTACAAACAGGGAACGGGGACAATGAGCAGTTCTTC. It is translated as CSVQTGNGDNEQFF.

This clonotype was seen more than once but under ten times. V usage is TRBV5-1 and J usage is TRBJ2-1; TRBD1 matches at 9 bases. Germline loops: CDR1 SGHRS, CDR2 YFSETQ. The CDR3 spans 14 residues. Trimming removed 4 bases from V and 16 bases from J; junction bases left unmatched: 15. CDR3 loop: CASSLDWAGQGIFF. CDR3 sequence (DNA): TGCGCCAGCAGCCTAGACTGGGCGGGACAGGGCATTTTCTTC.

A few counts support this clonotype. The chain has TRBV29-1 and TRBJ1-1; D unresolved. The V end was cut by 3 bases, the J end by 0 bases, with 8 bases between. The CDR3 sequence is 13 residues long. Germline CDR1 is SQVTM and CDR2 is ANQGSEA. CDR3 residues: CSVERALNTEAFF. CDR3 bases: TGCAGCGTTGAGAGGGCCCTGAACACTGAAGCTTTCTTT.

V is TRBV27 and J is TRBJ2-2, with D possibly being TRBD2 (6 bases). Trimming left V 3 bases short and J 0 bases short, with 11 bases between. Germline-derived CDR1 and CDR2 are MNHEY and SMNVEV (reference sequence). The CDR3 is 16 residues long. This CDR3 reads CASSFWGRPNTGELFF. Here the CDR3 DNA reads TGTGCCAGCAGTTTTTGGGGGAGGCCGAACACCGGGGAGCTGTTTTTT.

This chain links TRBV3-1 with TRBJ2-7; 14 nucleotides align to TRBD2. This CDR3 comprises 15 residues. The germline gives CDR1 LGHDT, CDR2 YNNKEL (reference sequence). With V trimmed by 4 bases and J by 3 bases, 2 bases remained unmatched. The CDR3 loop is CASSRTSGGIYEQYF. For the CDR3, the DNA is TGTGCCAGCAGCCGGACTAGCGGGGGGATCTACGAGCAGTACTTC.